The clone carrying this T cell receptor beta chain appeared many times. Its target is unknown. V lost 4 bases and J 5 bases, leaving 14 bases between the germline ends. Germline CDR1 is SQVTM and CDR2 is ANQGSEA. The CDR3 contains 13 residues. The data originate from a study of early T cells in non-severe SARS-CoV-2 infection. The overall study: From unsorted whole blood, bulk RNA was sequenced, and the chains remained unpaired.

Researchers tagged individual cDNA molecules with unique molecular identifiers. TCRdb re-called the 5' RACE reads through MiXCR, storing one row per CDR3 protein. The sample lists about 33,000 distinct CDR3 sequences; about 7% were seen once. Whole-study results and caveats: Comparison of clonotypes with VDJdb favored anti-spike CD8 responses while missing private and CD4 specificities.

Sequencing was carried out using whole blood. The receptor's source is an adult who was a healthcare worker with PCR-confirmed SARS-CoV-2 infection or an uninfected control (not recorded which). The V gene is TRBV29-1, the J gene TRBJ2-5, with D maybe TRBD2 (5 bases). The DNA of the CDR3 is TGCAGCGTTGCTTGGAATCAGCGGGAGACCCAGTACTTC. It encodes CSVAWNQRETQYF.